Reported below is one T cell receptor beta chain. Its antigen is unidentified. Other DNA variants within this sample encode the same CDR3. Unmatched junction bases numbered 12, after V lost 4 bases and J lost 8 bases. The CDR3 has 15 amino acids. Germline V gene sequence: CDR1 SGHDN, CDR2 FVKESK. As for the donors, each was a healthy bone marrow donor. Primers: 60 Vbeta forward and 13 Jbeta reverse. TCRdb keeps only in-frame clones here, not all; method: immunoSEQ multiplex PCR. The sample data list 38,000 or so clones. The record originates from a study of cytomegalovirus exposure and HLA in healthy donors. Findings and caveats of the study: TCR sequences were mostly rare, though some public TCRs occurred in many donors. Previous analysis showed most TCR beta V segments were productive about 87% or about 30% of the time. From TCR beta sequences, most subjects' HLA-A and HLA-B alleles were reportedly predicted accurately.

Specimen: PBMCs. The V call is TRBV14, the J call TRBJ1-1, with 8 bases that match TRBD1. The clonotype comes from a man aged 35 to 55 in good health and CMV-seropositive. For the CDR3, the DNA is TGTGCCAGCAGCCCCATCGGGCAGGGGGCTGCGGAAGCTTTCTTT. Translation: CASSPIGQGAAEAFF. Combining the CDR3 with reference TRBV14 and TRBJ1-1 gives the whole variable domain EAGVTQFPSHSVIEKGQTVTLRCDPISGHDNLYWYRRVMGKEIKFLLHFVKESKQDESGMPNNRFLAERTGGTYSTLKVQPAELEDSGVYFCASSPIGQGAAEAFFGQGTRLTVV.